This TCR beta chain was identified during a study of monozygotic twins with inflammatory bowel disease. The CDR3 runs to 16 residues. Germline CDR1 MNHEY, CDR2 SVGAGI. No DNA is given; TCRdb re-called the 5' RACE reads and lists each CDR3 protein once. The sample table includes just over 300,000 distinct CDR3 sequences. Remarks on this clonotype: Its antigen is as yet unknown.

Findings of the study overall: Sharing of clonotypes with others was lower in IBD patients than in healthy twins, and this was especially so with disease activity.

The chain carries TRBV6-5 and TRBJ1-6. The source is a human donor with ulcerative colitis or Crohn's disease, or a healthy co-twin of an affected twin (not recorded which). Sequencing was done on a sample of blood. CDR3 sequence: CASSYSKYIDNSPLHF.